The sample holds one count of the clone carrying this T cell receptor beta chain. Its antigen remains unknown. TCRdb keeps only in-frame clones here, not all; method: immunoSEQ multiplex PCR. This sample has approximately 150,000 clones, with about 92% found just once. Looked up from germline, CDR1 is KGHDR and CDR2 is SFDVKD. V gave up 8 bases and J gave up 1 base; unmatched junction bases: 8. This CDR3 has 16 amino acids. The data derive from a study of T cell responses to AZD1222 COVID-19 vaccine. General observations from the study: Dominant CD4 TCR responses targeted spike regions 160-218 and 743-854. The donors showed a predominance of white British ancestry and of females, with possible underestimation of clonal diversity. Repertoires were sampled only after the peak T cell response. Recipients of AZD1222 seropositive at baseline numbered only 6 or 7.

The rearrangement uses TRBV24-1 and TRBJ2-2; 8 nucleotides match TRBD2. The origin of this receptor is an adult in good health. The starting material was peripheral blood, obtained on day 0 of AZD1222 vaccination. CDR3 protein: CATTGGAGRNTGELFF. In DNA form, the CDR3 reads TGTGCCACCACGGGGGGGGCAGGGAGGAACACCGGGGAGCTGTTTTTT.